This T cell receptor beta chain was sequenced in a study of OX40 agonist ivuxolimab in advanced cancers. The CDR3 is made up of 15 amino acids. V lost 7 bases, J lost 6 bases, and 18 bases lay in between. In germline, CDR1 is LNHDA, CDR2 SQIVND (reference sequence). Here immunoSEQ multiplex PCR was the method, and the copy in TCRdb shows in-frame clones only, minus some. The profile shows about 20,000 clones, about 86% of them singletons. The material was CD4+ or CD8+ T cells sorted from blood, obtained in a trial of the OX40 agonist ivuxolimab. The chain uses TRBV19 and TRBJ2-2, with D perhaps matching TRBD2 (7 bases). This clonotype was sampled from an adult with an advanced solid tumor such as melanoma, head and neck, liver or kidney cancer. The CDR3 sequence: CASTLAGAGAGELFF. The CDR3 region has the DNA TGTGCCAGTACTCTTGCGGGGGCAGGAGCCGGGGAGCTGTTTTTT.